Sequencing of this T cell receptor beta chain was carried out in a study of shared clonotypes between healthy human individuals. Study observations and caveats: Investigators expected sequencing depth to affect clonotype sharing among donors.

Assay execution took place at the deep level. Authors' processing steps: ImmunoSEQ only sent back junction sequences with no quality scores, so filtering was done differently. Only in-frame clones appear in the TCRdb table, and some are missing; sequencing was by immunoSEQ multiplex PCR. The DNA gave D and trimming, while V, J and clone size come from that table. Of fewer than 650,000 clones listed, roughly four fifths were seen once; the top ten hold over 10%. As regards this clone: Its target is unknown.

In germline, CDR1 is LGHNA, CDR2 YSLEER. The V gene lost 2 bases and the J gene lost 0 bases, with 17 bases spanning the gap. The CDR3 consists of 18 residues. The sample taken for sequencing was PBMCs. The chain joins TRBV4-3 to TRBJ2-4; no reliable D call. The sequence came from a woman in her thirties or forties in good health. Some clones in this sample may be carry-over from other donors' samples. The CDR3 loop is CASSQNIRAEGAKNIQYF. The CDR3, as DNA: TGCGCCAGCAGCCAAAATATCCGGGCCGAAGGAGCCAAAAACATTCAGTACTTC.